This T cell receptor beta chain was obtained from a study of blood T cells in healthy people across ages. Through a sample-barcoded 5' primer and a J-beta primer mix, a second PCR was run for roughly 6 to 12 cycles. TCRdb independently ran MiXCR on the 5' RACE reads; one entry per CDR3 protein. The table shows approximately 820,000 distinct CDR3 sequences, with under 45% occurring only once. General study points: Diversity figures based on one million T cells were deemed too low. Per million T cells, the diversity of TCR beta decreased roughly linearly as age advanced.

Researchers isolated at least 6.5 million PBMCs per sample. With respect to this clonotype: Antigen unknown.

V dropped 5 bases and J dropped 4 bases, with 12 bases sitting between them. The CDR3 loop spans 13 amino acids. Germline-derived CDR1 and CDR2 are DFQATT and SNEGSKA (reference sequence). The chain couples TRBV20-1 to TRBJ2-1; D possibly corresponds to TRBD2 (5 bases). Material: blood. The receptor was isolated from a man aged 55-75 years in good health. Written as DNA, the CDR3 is TGCAGTGCTGGAGCGTCGGGGTACAATGAGCAGTTCTTC. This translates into CSAGASGYNEQFF.